This T cell receptor (beta chain) was recorded in a study of shared clonotypes between healthy human individuals. Whole-study results and caveats: Clonotype sharing among donors was thought likely to change with sequencing depth.

Looked up from germline, CDR1 is MNHEY and CDR2 is SVGAGI. This CDR3 spans 14 amino acids. V dropped 2 bases and J dropped 10 bases, with 12 bases sitting between them. Concerning this clone itself: The antigen is unknown.

Using immunoSEQ multiplex PCR, the repertoire was profiled, and TCRdb retains in-frame clones only, with some absent. The sample holds millions of clones, approximately 94% seen once. Selected positively for CCR7 and CD45RO-negative, naive CD8 cells excluded terminally differentiated effector memory CD45RA+ cells. Sequencing input: naive CD8+ T cells from PBMCs. This sequence joins TRBV6-5 and TRBJ1-6; no clear D. The receptor was isolated from a man younger than 35 in good health. Some clones in this sample may be carry-over from other donors' samples. For the CDR3, the DNA is TGTGCCAGCAGTTACCGGTCAAGCTACTCACCCCTCCACTTT. The encoded protein is CASSYRSSYSPLHF.